What follows are 16 T cell receptor beta chains derived from one specimen sequenced in a study of shared clonotypes between healthy human individuals (dated by TCRdb to between 2020 and 2021). The receptor library was made with the immunoSEQ multiplex PCR assay. TCRdb took over this immuneACCESS table, retaining in-frame rearrangements with V and J assigned. Such tables are incomplete; in checked studies, under half of the missing clones stem from an unresolved V gene, and the remainder is unexplained. This sample gives some 480,000 clones in total; around 80% of them show up just once. The ten biggest clones cover over 9.5% of the sample. The sequenced sample consisted of PBMCs. The source of these receptors is a woman aged 40 to 49 in good health. Some clones in this sample may be carry-over from other donors' samples.

Notes on this clone: This specimen includes other DNA sequences encoding the same CDR3. V usage is TRBV9 and J usage is TRBJ1-1; D not certain. Trimming removed 1 base from V and 1 base from J, with 5 bases in between. CDR1 is SGDLS, CDR2 YYNGEE, per germline. The CDR3 is 13 amino acids. The CDR3 nucleotides read TGTGCCAGCAGCGTAAGAGGGAACACTGAAGCTTTCTTT. The encoded protein is CASSVRGNTEAFF.

The genes are TRBV28 and TRBJ2-7, with 12 bases aligning to TRBD2. The CDR3 has 18 amino acids. The V gene's germline CDR1 is MDHEN and CDR2 SYDVKM. Losses at the gene ends were 8 bases for V and 2 bases for J; bases not matched to a gene: 16. CDR3 sequence: CASLKFGLAGTKAYEQYF. The CDR3 region has the DNA TGTGCCAGCCTTAAATTCGGACTAGCGGGAACTAAAGCCTACGAGCAGTACTTC.

CDR3 sequence (DNA): TGTGCCAGCAGACCACCACTAGCGGGAGTTGGCGAGCAGTACTTC. Amino acid sequence: CASRPPLAGVGEQYF. The chain links TRBV28 to TRBJ2-7; 11 nucleotides match TRBD2. V was clipped by 6 bases and J by 6 bases; unmatched bases: 10. The germline V gene encodes CDR1 MDHEN and CDR2 SYDVKM. This CDR3 is 15 amino acids long.

The chain employs TRBV19 and TRBJ2-3; TRBD2 aligns across 7 bases. The germline CDR1 and CDR2 sequences are LNHDA and SQIVND (reference sequence). The CDR3 loop spans 15 amino acids. Germline trimming cut 3 bases from V and 3 bases from J; bases unmatched to any gene: 6. This chain's CDR3 is CASSIGAGETDTQYF. In DNA form, the CDR3 reads TGTGCCAGTAGTATCGGTGCGGGAGAAACAGATACGCAGTATTTT.

This clone occurred a few times. Mismatch with germline at one junction end may stem from a read error. The gene calls are TRBV18 and TRBJ2-5; D possibly corresponds to TRBD1 (6 bases). Per the germline V gene, CDR1 is KGHSH and CDR2 is LQKENI. The CDR3 sequence is 11 residues long. The CDR3 coding sequence is TGTGCCAGCCTAAGATGGGACATCTTGCACTTC. Translating gives CASLRWDILHF.

The chain has TRBV19 and TRBJ2-6, with D perhaps matching TRBD1 (5 bases). This CDR3 has 18 residues. CDR1 and CDR2 (germline): LNHDA, SQIVND (reference sequence). V was cut by 1 base and J by 1 base, with 14 bases left in between. CDR3 sequence reads: CASSIVGPPGSGANVLTF. CDR3 in DNA: TGTGCCAGTAGTATAGTTGGCCCTCCAGGGTCTGGGGCCAACGTCCTGACTTTC. The full variable domain, in which reference TRBV19 and TRBJ2-6 provide the parts outside the CDR3, is DGGITQSPKYLFRKEGQNVTLSCEQNLNHDAMYWYRQDPGQGLRLIYYSQIVNDFQKGDIAEGYSVSREKKESFPLTVTSAQKNPTAFYLCASSIVGPPGSGANVLTFGAGSRLTVL.

The chain combines TRBV6-1 with TRBJ2-4; 7 positions agree with TRBD1. Unmatched junction bases numbered 6, after V lost 6 bases and J lost 7 bases. Germline V gene lookup returns CDR1 MNHNS and CDR2 SASEGT. The CDR3 has 13 residues. CDR3 residues: CASRPDRDNIQYF. The CDR3, as DNA: TGTGCCAGCAGACCCGACAGGGACAACATTCAGTACTTC.

The CDR3 nucleotides read TGTGCCAGCAGCCAATCTAGTGCCGGGGAGCTGTTTTTT. Translating gives CASSQSSAGELFF. The J gene is TRBJ2-2, the V gene TRBV16; D is ambiguous. The CDR3 sequence is 13 residues long. Trimming took off 0 bases at V and 6 bases at J, with 5 bases between the two ends. The germline V gene encodes CDR1 KGHSY and CDR2 FQNENV. Based on the CDR3 plus reference TRBV16 and TRBJ2-2, the full variable domain is GEEVAQTPKHLVRGEGQKAKLYCAPIKGHSYVFWYQQVLKNEFKFLISFQNENVFDETGMPKERFSAKCLPNSPCSLEIQATKLEDSAVYFCASSQSSAGELFFGEGSRLTVL.

The V gene is TRBV6-6, the J gene TRBJ2-5; 10 nucleotides match TRBD2. The DNA end is more similar to TRBJ2-7, so the J call may be wrong. Per germline, CDR1 MNHNY and CDR2 SVGAGI (reference sequence). CDR3 size: 15 residues. CDR3 nucleotides: TGTGCCAGCAGTGATAGACTAGCGGGTCTCTACGAGCAGTACTTC. Its protein is CASSDRLAGLYEQYF.

The V and J genes are TRBV11-2 and TRBJ2-3; the D gene is possibly TRBD2 (5 bases). V dropped 5 bases and J dropped 6 bases, with 15 bases sitting between them. The CDR3 length is 14 residues. CDR1 SGHAT and CDR2 FQNNGV come from the germline V gene. CDR3 residues: CASSRSRGIDTQYF. CDR3 bases: TGTGCCAGCAGCCGCTCCCGGGGAATTGATACGCAGTATTTT.

Notes on this clone: Within the sample, other DNA sequences also encode this same CDR3. The rearrangement uses TRBV27 and TRBJ2-7; D unresolved. This CDR3 region has 14 residues. Per the germline V gene, CDR1 is MNHEY and CDR2 is SMNVEV (reference sequence). V was trimmed by 3 bases and J by 2 bases, leaving 11 bases between them. The chain's CDR3 is CASSFDRRTYEQYF. The CDR3 bases are TGTGCCAGCAGTTTTGATCGGCGAACCTACGAGCAGTACTTC.

The chain employs TRBV14 and TRBJ1-3; D might be TRBD1 (6 bases). This CDR3 comprises 16 residues. V dropped 4 bases and J dropped 4 bases, with 17 bases sitting between them. Germline loops: CDR1 SGHDN, CDR2 FVKESK. The CDR3 region is CASSPGAFRGGNTIYF. The CDR3 DNA follows: TGTGCCAGCAGCCCGGGGGCCTTTCGGGGCGGAAACACCATATATTTT. Using reference TRBV14 and TRBJ1-3 for the parts outside the CDR3, the full variable domain is EAGVTQFPSHSVIEKGQTVTLRCDPISGHDNLYWYRRVMGKEIKFLLHFVKESKQDESGMPNNRFLAERTGGTYSTLKVQPAELEDSGVYFCASSPGAFRGGNTIYFGEGSWLTVV.

The rearrangement links TRBV7-8 to TRBJ2-3; possible D gene TRBD2, 6 bases. The germline gives CDR1 SGHVS, CDR2 FQNEAQ. This CDR3 contains 14 residues. Trimming stripped 2 bases from V and 4 bases from J, with 10 bases between. The CDR3 here is CASSLFGSPDTQYF. The CDR3 DNA follows: TGTGCCAGCAGCTTATTCGGGAGCCCAGATACGCAGTATTTT.

The V gene is TRBV19, the J gene TRBJ2-7; either TRBD1 or TRBD2 may fit D (5 bases each). Trimming took 6 bases from V and 0 from J, leaving 15 bases between them. The CDR3 has 15 amino acids. CDR1 and CDR2 from the germline V gene are LNHDA and SQIVND (reference sequence). CDR3 region: CASRGLGDPSYEQYF. The CDR3 DNA sequence: TGTGCCAGTAGGGGCCTCGGGGACCCCTCCTACGAGCAGTACTTC.

A single count supports this clone. This chain links TRBV7-2 with TRBJ1-2; D unclear. Germline V gene sequence: CDR1 SGHTA, CDR2 FQGNSA. This CDR3 is 15 amino acids long. Trimming took 5 bases from V and 5 from J, leaving 18 bases between them. The CDR3 nucleotides are TGTGCCAGCAGCCCAGACCCGGCCTCGGGGTATGGCTACACCTTC. This translates into CASSPDPASGYGYTF. The whole variable domain, filled in from reference TRBV7-2 and TRBJ1-2, reads GAGVSQSPSNKVTEKGKDVELRCDPISGHTALYWYRQSLGQGLEFLIYFQGNSAPDKSGLPSDRFSAERTGGSVSTLTIQRTQQEDSAVYLCASSPDPASGYGYTFGSGTRLTVV.

The chain joins TRBV28 to TRBJ1-1; D perhaps matches TRBD1 (6 bases). V was cut by 6 bases and J by 7 bases, with 9 bases left in between. The V gene's germline CDR1 is MDHEN and CDR2 SYDVKM. This CDR3 is 11 amino acids long. The CDR3 spells CASRDRGEAFF. The CDR3 DNA sequence: TGTGCCAGCAGGGACAGAGGTGAAGCTTTCTTT.